What follows is one T cell receptor (beta chain) and its context. This specimen belongs to a study of blood T cell repertoires in COVID-19. Study overall: Whether acute or convalescent, the COVID-19 samples came from the United States, Italy and Spain. PBMCs, B-cell-depleted T cells, or T cells were the source of the cDNA or gDNA that made up the material.

As originally analysed: The assay estimated nucleated cells by amplifying reference gene primers. Only in-frame clones appear in the TCRdb table, and some are missing; sequencing was by immunoSEQ multiplex PCR. V, J and clone size derive from that table, while D and trimming were established from the DNA sequence. This table has 67,000 or so clones, roughly 80% appearing once. Sequencing used peripheral blood. The receptor's source is a woman aged 70-85 years with acute or convalescent COVID-19.

The CDR3 loop reads CASLAGGHNEQFF. CDR3 nucleotides: TGTGCCAGCTTAGCGGGAGGGCACAATGAGCAGTTCTTC. The rearrangement uses TRBV2 and TRBJ2-1, with 11 nucleotides matching TRBD2. V lost 8 bases and J lost 5; bases outside the gene matches: 2. Per the germline V gene, CDR1 is SNHLY and CDR2 is FYNNEI. CDR3 size: 13 residues.